The T cell receptor beta chain described here comes from a study of blood T cell repertoires in COVID-19 (dated by TCRdb to the early 2020s). Broadly, across the study: The collaborator samples originated in the United States, Italy and Spain and spanned the acute and convalescent phases of COVID-19. The prospective study material was composed of cDNA or gDNA derived from T cells, B-cell-depleted T cells, or PBMCs. Deeply sampled blood TCRbeta repertoires from subjects exposed to, actively infected with, or recovered from COVID-19 were included in the dataset. The repertoires were made available in a free public database intended to serve as a resource for research on the immune response to SARS-CoV-2. Samples were obtained from the ongoing ImmuneRACE study (first 160 participants) and from some 1,200 subjects provided by 6 global collaborators. A de-identified subject ID, COVID-19 status, age in years and sex were almost always included in the sample metadata. Where available, HLA class I and class II types were taken from metadata supplied by the sample provider and were not determined by assay-based typing.

V is cut back by 0 bases and J by 10 bases, with 9 bases in the junction unmatched. From the cysteine up to the phenylalanine, the CDR3 has a length of 15 residues. Only CDR3 DNA is held: 45 bases, read in frame from base 1. The germline V gene provides CDR1 SGDLS and CDR2 YYNGEE. In Seattle, one collaborating source enrolled patients while the infection was active and tracked those patients longitudinally over the course of disease. The collaborating institutions used their own protocols to collect whole blood in K2EDTA tubes. For TCRbeta analysis, collaborators shipped samples in one of three forms: frozen whole blood, isolated PBMCs, or DNA extracted from either of those sample types. The immunoSEQ Assay, a bias-controlled multiplex PCR, was used to amplify TCRbeta CDR3 regions from genomic DNA. Under the source paper's analysis protocol: Nucleated cell counts per sample were estimated from amplification of reference gene primers within the assay. To quantify the absolute abundance of each unique TCRbeta CDR3 rearrangement, sequence reads were collapsed and filtered. For each sample, productive Simpson clonality was calculated as the square root of Simpson's diversity index over productive rearrangements. Imported from immuneACCESS, the table was reduced by TCRdb to in-frame sequences with V and J called. These copies leave out some clones; in studies compared against another copy, an unresolved V gene accounts for under half, and the cause of the remainder is not known. The V and J calls and the clone size are those of that table, but D and trimming were determined from the DNA. The sample records 200,000 to 250,000 clones, 85% of which are singletons. The ten largest clones represent about 2.5% of the sample.

Remarks on this clone: Its antigen has not been determined. Base qualities were left out, and no much larger clone turns up one base away.

Beyond this particular receptor, the publication reports: The amount of clinical and demographic metadata varied by source and participant and was provided uncurated.

The sequence is built from TRBV9 and TRBJ2-3, with 9 central nucleotides matching TRBD2. Sequences were obtained from peripheral blood. This clonotype was sampled from a woman in her 70s with COVID-19, enrolled during active disease. The sequenced DNA: TGTGCCAGCAGCGTAGGGTCTAGCGGGGAAAACCCGCAGTATTTT. Its protein product is CASSVGSSGENPQYF.